Listed here are 27 T cell receptor beta chains from one sample, sequenced in a study of blood T cell repertoires in COVID-19 (dated by TCRdb to the early 2020s). Libraries were made using the immunoSEQ multiplex PCR assay. TCRdb took over this immuneACCESS table, retaining in-frame rearrangements with V and J assigned. Such tables are incomplete; in checked studies, under half of the missing clones stem from an unresolved V gene, and the remainder is unexplained. The sample table shows more than 200,000 clones, and about nine tenths are seen once. The ten biggest clones cover 2.7% of the sample. Sequencing was done on a sample of peripheral blood. The receptors here all came from a woman aged 55 to 70 with acute or convalescent COVID-19.

V and J are TRBV19 and TRBJ2-1, with TRBD2 as a possible D gene (7 bases). V lost 10 bases and J lost 4, with 23 bases in between. Germline assignment: CDR1 LNHDA and CDR2 SQIVND (reference sequence). This CDR3 region has 16 residues. The CDR3 reads CATSRGGGLPYNEQFF. For the CDR3, the DNA is TGTGCCACCTCCCGGGGCGGGGGCCTTCCTTACAATGAGCAGTTCTTC.

This clone occurred many times. The rearrangement uses TRBV19 and TRBJ1-4, with D uncertain. The CDR3 extends over 14 amino acids. Germline V gene lookup returns CDR1 LNHDA and CDR2 SQIVND (reference sequence). V lost 7 bases and J 5 bases, leaving 14 bases between the germline ends. DNA of the CDR3: TGTGCCAGTAAAAGTGGAGCCGAAAATGAAAAACTGTTTTTT. This sequence encodes CASKSGAENEKLFF.

The CDR3 protein is CASPGPQHF. CDR3 nucleotide sequence: TGTGCCAGCCCGGGGCCCCAGCATTTT. V is TRBV28 and J is TRBJ1-5; D is undetermined. Germline V gene sequence: CDR1 MDHEN, CDR2 SYDVKM. The V end lost 8 bases, the J end lost 9 bases, and 5 bases lay between the germline ends. This CDR3 has 9 amino acids.

This clone has only one observation. V is TRBV11-3 and J is TRBJ2-3; D is possibly TRBD2 (5 bases). CDR1 and CDR2 (germline): SGHNT, YENEEA. The CDR3 spans 13 residues. The V gene lost 8 bases and the J gene lost 1 base, with 10 bases spanning the gap. The CDR3 bases are TGTGCCAGCGGACCCGGGGGCACAGATACGCAGTATTTT. As protein: CASGPGGTDTQYF.

The gene calls are TRBV2 and TRBJ1-4, with D perhaps matching TRBD1 (6 bases). This CDR3 has 15 residues. V gave up 7 bases and J gave up 0 bases, with 12 bases separating them. The V gene's germline CDR1 is SNHLY and CDR2 FYNNEI. The DNA for the CDR3 is TGTGCCAGCAAGGACAGCGACGCAACTAATGAAAAACTGTTTTTT. Its protein is CASKDSDATNEKLFF. Supplemented by reference TRBV2 and TRBJ1-4, the full variable domain reads EPEVTQTPSHQVTQMGQEVILRCVPISNHLYFYWYRQILGQKVEFLVSFYNNEISEKSEIFDDQFSVERPDGSNFTLKIRSTKLEDSAMYFCASKDSDATNEKLFFGSGTQLSVL.

The chain employs TRBV6-2 or TRBV6-3 and TRBJ2-7; possibly TRBD2 for D (5 bases). The CDR3 is 14 residues long. V shed 0 bases and J shed 5 bases, with 11 bases lying between them. Germline CDR1 reads MNHEY; CDR2 reads SVGEGT. In nucleotides, the CDR3 is TGTGCCAGCAGTTACTCTGGAGGCCTGAACGAGCAGTACTTC. Protein sequence: CASSYSGGLNEQYF.

This rearrangement joins TRBV11-2 to TRBJ2-3; D not certain. Germline loops: CDR1 SGHAT, CDR2 FQNNGV. This CDR3 has 14 residues. Trimming pared 5 bases from V and 0 bases from J, leaving 9 bases between. The chain's CDR3 is CASSPFLSTDTQYF. In DNA form, the CDR3 reads TGTGCCAGCAGCCCTTTTCTGAGCACAGATACGCAGTATTTT.

V is TRBV10-3 and J is TRBJ1-2; TRBD1 is a possible D gene (6 bases). The length of the CDR3 is 12 residues. In germline, CDR1 is ENHRY, CDR2 SYGVKD. Trimming removed 6 bases at V and 6 bases at J, with 11 bases between. The DNA for the CDR3 is TGTGCCATCAGGGTAACAGGGAATGGCTACACCTTC. It is translated as CAIRVTGNGYTF.

The chain recombines TRBV27 with TRBJ1-2; the D gene is possibly TRBD1 (6 bases). The CDR3 covers 15 residues. The ends were cut back, 2 bases at V and 4 bases at J, with 14 bases in the middle. Germline V gene lookup returns CDR1 MNHEY and CDR2 SMNVEV (reference sequence). CDR3 nucleotides: TGTGCCAGCAGTTTACTGGCACAGGGCCTCTATGGCTACACCTTC. Protein product: CASSLLAQGLYGYTF.

The chain is built from TRBV13 and TRBJ2-3, with 7 nucleotides matching TRBD1. Per germline, CDR1 PRHDT and CDR2 FYEKMQ (reference sequence). The junction had 4 bases not matched to a gene; V was cut back by 5 bases and J by 2 bases. The CDR3 contains 14 residues. The CDR3, as DNA: TGTGCCAGCAGCGAGGGGGCTACCACAGATACGCAGTATTTT. Protein product: CASSEGATTDTQYF.

This clone was counted a single time. The chain carries TRBV7-9 and TRBJ2-3; D remains ambiguous. The V and J ends lost 1 base and 4 bases respectively, with 6 bases between them. The CDR3 is 13 residues long. Germline assignment: CDR1 SEHNR and CDR2 FQNEAQ (reference sequence). The CDR3 sequence is CASSLVGADTQYF. DNA for the CDR3: TGTGCCAGCAGCTTAGTAGGAGCAGATACGCAGTATTTT.

The chain combines TRBV7-2 with TRBJ1-1, with no clear D. The V gene lost 4 bases and the J gene lost 2 bases, with 8 bases spanning the gap. Germline V gene data show CDR1 as SGHTA and CDR2 as FQGNSA. This CDR3 region has 13 residues. In DNA, the CDR3 is TGTGCCAGCAGCTCACAGAGCAACACTGAAGCTTTCTTT. This translates into CASSSQSNTEAFF.

This clone was detected ten times or more. V and J are TRBV4-1 and TRBJ2-1, with D perhaps TRBD2 (6 bases). Germline CDR1 reads MGHRA; CDR2 reads YSYEKL. This CDR3 is built from 15 residues. Trimming shortened V by 5 bases and J by 7 bases, and 18 bases separated the two germline ends. The CDR3 DNA is TGCGCCAGCAGCTCCATTCGAACGGGGGATAATGAGCAGTTCTTC. Protein sequence: CASSSIRTGDNEQFF.

The table lists this clone with a few counts. The chain employs TRBV14 and TRBJ2-1, with D uncertain. Germline V gene lookup returns CDR1 SGHDN and CDR2 FVKESK. The CDR3 is 13 residues long. The V gene lost 0 bases and the J gene lost 12 bases, with 12 bases spanning the gap. CDR3 sequence reads: CASSQDRAVPQFF. DNA for the CDR3: TGTGCCAGCAGCCAAGATCGCGCGGTTCCGCAGTTCTTC.

The chain is built from TRBV3-1 (or the pseudogene TRBV3-2) and TRBJ1-5; TRBD1 aligns across 9 bases. The CDR3 loop spans 14 amino acids. The germline gives CDR1 LGHDT, CDR2 YNNKEL (reference sequence). V shed 3 bases and J 7 bases; nucleotides not matched to a gene: 4. This chain's CDR3 is CASSQGQGRQPQHF. The CDR3 region has the DNA TGTGCCAGCAGCCAGGGACAGGGTAGGCAGCCCCAGCATTTT.

The J gene is TRBJ1-1, the V gene TRBV9, with D tentatively TRBD1 (6 bases). V shed 3 bases and J shed 2 bases, with 11 bases lying between them. The CDR3 is made up of 14 amino acids. Germline lookup yields CDR1 SGDLS and CDR2 YYNGEE. The CDR3 sequence: CASSGGQTNTEAFF. The CDR3 DNA follows: TGTGCCAGCAGCGGTGGACAGACCAACACTGAAGCTTTCTTT.

J is TRBJ1-1 and V is TRBV5-4; no reliable D call. The CDR3 sequence is 15 residues long. V was clipped by 2 bases and J by 1 base, with 12 bases between them. From germline, CDR1 is SGHNT and CDR2 YYREEE (reference sequence). For the CDR3, the DNA is TGTGCCAGCAGCTTCTTGAATACTGAGAACACTGAAGCTTTCTTT. It translates to CASSFLNTENTEAFF.

This chain connects TRBV5-1 to TRBJ2-1; 9 bases agree with TRBD2. In germline, CDR1 is SGHRS, CDR2 YFSETQ. CDR3 length equals 14 residues. The J segment lost 7 bases and the V segment lost 2 bases, leaving 4 bases of the junction unmatched. The CDR3 here is CASSLVAGANEQFF. CDR3 DNA: TGCGCCAGCAGCTTAGTAGCGGGAGCAAATGAGCAGTTCTTC. Together with reference TRBV5-1 and TRBJ2-1, the CDR3 gives the full variable domain: KAGVTQTPRYLIKTRGQQVTLSCSPISGHRSVSWYQQTPGQGLQFLFEYFSETQRNKGNFPGRFSGRQFSNSRSEMNVSTLELGDSALYLCASSLVAGANEQFFGPGTRLTVL.

This clone appeared a single time. The chain has TRBV18 and TRBJ2-1; D is unclear. Germline V gene data show CDR1 as KGHSH and CDR2 as LQKENI. Between the trimmed V and J ends, which lost 3 bases and 9 bases, there was a span of 9 bases. The CDR3 contains 12 residues. This chain's CDR3 is CASSPLVAEQFF. CDR3 bases: TGTGCCAGCTCACCTTTAGTAGCTGAGCAGTTCTTC. Combining the CDR3 with reference TRBV18 and TRBJ2-1 gives the whole variable domain NAGVMQNPRHLVRRRGQEARLRCSPMKGHSHVYWYRQLPEEGLKFMVYLQKENIIDESGMPKERFSAEFPKEGPSILRIQQVVRGDSAAYFCASSPLVAEQFFGPGTRLTVL.

The V call is TRBV24-1, the J call TRBJ2-1; D remains unclear. V was clipped by 5 bases and J by 9 bases, with 10 bases between them. This CDR3 is built from 12 residues. The germline V gene encodes CDR1 KGHDR and CDR2 SFDVKD. CDR3 region: CATSAGQSEQFF. In DNA form, the CDR3 reads TGTGCCACCAGTGCAGGTCAGAGTGAGCAGTTCTTC.

Only one count was recorded for this clone. This chain connects TRBV5-4 to TRBJ2-7; 9 bases agree with TRBD2. The CDR3 is 14 residues long. In germline, CDR1 is SGHNT, CDR2 YYREEE (reference sequence). With 2 bases clipped from V and 6 bases from J, the junction kept 6 bases outside the gene matches. The CDR3 coding sequence is TGTGCCAGCAGCTTCCAGCGGGGGGCCAGCGAGCAGTACTTC. Residues: CASSFQRGASEQYF.

The chain couples TRBV9 to TRBJ1-6; TRBD1 matches 8 bases. From germline, CDR1 is SGDLS and CDR2 YYNGEE. J lost 7 bases, V lost 1 base, and 4 bases had no gene match. CDR3 length equals 15 residues. The CDR3, as DNA: TGTGCCAGCAGCGTAAAGGACAGGGTAAATTCACCCCTCCACTTT. Protein product: CASSVKDRVNSPLHF.

This clone has just one count. J is TRBJ2-5 and V is TRBV25-1, with D possibly matching TRBD1 (5 bases). V lost 6 bases to trimming and J lost 2 bases, with 16 bases between them. CDR1 and CDR2 (germline): MGHDK, SYGVNS. CDR3 length equals 15 residues. CDR3 in DNA: TGTGCCAGCAGGAGAACAGGACATAGACAAGAGACCCAGTACTTC. This gives the protein CASRRTGHRQETQYF.

CDR3 protein: CASSIDHTGFKETQYF. The CDR3 DNA reads TGTGCCAGTAGTATAGACCACACAGGGTTTAAAGAGACCCAGTACTTC. This sequence joins TRBV19 and TRBJ2-5, with D perhaps TRBD1 (6 bases). The length of the CDR3 is 16 residues. Germline lookup yields CDR1 LNHDA and CDR2 SQIVND (reference sequence). V lost 0 bases to trimming and J lost 3 bases, with 14 bases between them.

The rearrangement links TRBV27 to TRBJ2-1, with 8 bases lining up with TRBD2. The CDR3 has 16 residues. V lost 8 bases and J lost 0; bases outside the gene matches: 9. Germline V gene sequence: CDR1 MNHEY, CDR2 SMNVEV (reference sequence). The CDR3 protein is CASFLTSAYSYNEQFF. For the CDR3, the DNA is TGTGCCAGCTTTCTGACTAGCGCCTACTCCTACAATGAGCAGTTCTTC.

The chain uses TRBV19 and TRBJ2-1; possible D gene TRBD2, 6 bases. CDR3 size: 14 residues. Germline loops: CDR1 LNHDA, CDR2 SQIVND (reference sequence). Trimming stripped 9 bases from V and 15 bases from J, with 27 bases between. The CDR3 reads CASSPKGSGQARFF. In DNA, the CDR3 is TGTGCCAGCTCTCCCAAGGGGAGCGGGCAAGCCCGGTTCTTC.

The chain carries TRBV5-8 and TRBJ2-2, with TRBD2 matching 9 bases. There are 15 residues in the CDR3. Germline V gene data show CDR1 as SGHTS and CDR2 as YDEGEE. V trimming: 5 bases; J trimming: 4 bases; junction bases outside the gene matches: 6. The CDR3 here is CASRVRGGSTGELFF. CDR3 in DNA: TGTGCCAGCAGAGTGCGGGGGGGGAGCACCGGGGAGCTGTTTTTT.